The text below deals with one T cell receptor (beta chain). Its antigen is as yet unknown. The source of the sample is a study of T cells in Graves' hyperthyroidism and ophthalmopathy. General study findings and limits: Before onset, by a median of approximately 6.8 months, the model predicted ophthalmopathy.

On the basis of clinical symptoms, serum thyroxine and TRAb, thyroid ultrasound and orbital computed tomography, diagnoses were made. It was roughly 10 ml of fresh peripheral blood that supplied the PBMCs. RNA transcripts gave rise to amplified TCR beta CDR3 regions. A first-round RT-PCR of the TCR CDR3 used the HTBI primer set. TCRdb recomputed calls from the multiplex PCR reads with MiXCR, one row per CDR3 protein. This sample carries around 500,000 distinct CDR3 sequences, 20% to 25% of them seen once, and the ten largest clones take 49%. The germline V gene has CDR1 SGHRS and CDR2 YFSETQ. With 4 bases removed from V and 1 base from J, the gap between germline ends came to 9 bases. The CDR3 spans 14 residues.

The sequencing sample was made of blood. The chain employs TRBV5-1 and TRBJ2-4; D possibly corresponds to TRBD2 (6 bases). This TCR was recovered from a woman in her seventies with Graves' ophthalmopathy. For the CDR3, the DNA is TGCGCCAGCAGCCCGGAGGGGGCCAAAAACATTCAGTACTTC. Translation gives CASSPEGAKNIQYF.